The 29 T cell receptor beta chains given below trace back to one sample, sequenced in a study of blood T cell repertoires in COVID-19. Only in-frame clones appear in the TCRdb table, and some are missing; sequencing was by immunoSEQ multiplex PCR. This table has about half a million clones, 85% to 90% appearing once. Specimen: peripheral blood. The receptors were sampled from a man aged 18 to 29 with COVID-19, enrolled during active disease.

This chain connects TRBV6-5 to TRBJ1-5; 7 bases line up with TRBD1. CDR1 and CDR2 from the germline V gene are MNHEY and SVGAGI. V lost 8 bases, J lost 7 bases, and 11 bases stayed unmatched. CDR3 length equals 14 residues. In DNA form, the CDR3 reads TGTGCCAGCGGAAGACAGGGAGAGGGACAGCCCCAGCATTTT. This encodes CASGRQGEGQPQHF.

The rearrangement uses TRBV15 and TRBJ1-6; D not certain. Germline loops: CDR1 LNHNV, CDR2 YYDKDF (reference sequence). The V and J ends lost 3 bases and 1 base respectively, with 7 bases between them. This CDR3 has 15 residues. The CDR3 DNA follows: TGTGCCACCAGCAGGCGGGAATCCTATAATTCACCCCTCCACTTT. This sequence encodes CATSRRESYNSPLHF.

This chain uses TRBV6-1 with TRBJ2-7, with 9 bases identical to TRBD1. With 3 bases clipped from V and 5 bases from J, the junction kept 8 bases outside the gene matches. CDR1 and CDR2 from the germline V gene are MNHNS and SASEGT. There are 15 residues in the CDR3. Written as DNA, the CDR3 is TGTGCCAGCAGTGAGGGTGGGACAGGGCCCCACGAGCAGTACTTC. The encoded protein is CASSEGGTGPHEQYF.

This chain connects TRBV7-6 to TRBJ2-1; possibly TRBD2 for D (6 bases). Germline V gene sequence: CDR1 SGHVS, CDR2 FNYEAQ. The CDR3 has 16 residues. Trimming shortened V by 5 bases and J by 3 bases, and 17 bases separated the two germline ends. The CDR3 is CASSPPGGVLYNEQFF. CDR3 nucleotides: TGTGCCAGCAGCCCCCCGGGCGGGGTTCTCTACAATGAGCAGTTCTTC. The complete variable domain, with remaining parts taken from reference TRBV7-6 and TRBJ2-1, reads GAGVSQSPRYKVTKRGQDVALRCDPISGHVSLYWYRQALGQGPEFLTYFNYEAQQDKSGLPNDRFSAERPEGSISTLTIQRTEQRDSAMYRCASSPPGGVLYNEQFFGPGTRLTVL.

V and J are TRBV29-1 and TRBJ2-7; 7 nucleotides match TRBD1. CDR3 size: 13 residues. The J segment lost 1 base and the V segment lost 4 bases, leaving 4 bases of the junction unmatched. Germline values: CDR1 SQVTM, CDR2 ANQGSEA. CDR3 coding DNA: TGCAGCGTTGGGTCAGGGGGATCCTACGAGCAGTACTTC. Encoded protein: CSVGSGGSYEQYF.

The table lists this clone with a count of one. The chain couples TRBV2 to TRBJ2-1, with a tentative D call TRBD2 (6 bases). CDR1 and CDR2 (germline): SNHLY, FYNNEI. This CDR3 comprises 16 residues. Trimming removed 2 bases from V and 1 base from J, with 12 bases in between. The CDR3 bases are TGTGCCAGCAGTGAATCGACTAGTAAGTCCTACAATGAGCAGTTCTTC. It is translated as CASSESTSKSYNEQFF.

This chain connects TRBV2 to TRBJ2-2; the match to TRBD2 covers 11 bases. Trimming removed 5 bases from V and 3 bases from J; junction bases left unmatched: 5. This CDR3 has 16 amino acids. Germline CDR1 and CDR2: SNHLY and FYNNEI. This CDR3 is CASSPRLAGYTGELFF. CDR3 nucleotide sequence: TGTGCCAGCAGTCCTAGACTAGCGGGGTACACCGGGGAGCTGTTTTTT.

This clone appeared once. The chain is built from TRBV7-9 and TRBJ1-3; tentative D call: TRBD1 (6 bases). CDR1 is SEHNR, CDR2 FQNEAQ, per germline (reference sequence). The CDR3 has 15 amino acids. V lost 2 bases to trimming and J lost 2 bases, with 10 bases between them. The CDR3 DNA sequence: TGTGCCAGCAGCTTAAGGCACAGGGCTGGAAACACCATATATTTT. Amino acid sequence: CASSLRHRAGNTIYF.

Points on this clone: In the same sample, other DNA sequences code for this CDR3. The chain joins TRBV11-2 to TRBJ2-7, with 7 bases identical to TRBD1. This CDR3 has 15 amino acids. J was trimmed by 0 bases and V by 1 base; bases with no gene match: 3. Germline lookup yields CDR1 SGHAT and CDR2 FQNNGV. The CDR3 DNA reads as TGTGCCAGCAGCTTAGTGGGGACAGTCTCCTACGAGCAGTACTTC. It yields the protein CASSLVGTVSYEQYF. Drawing the rest from reference TRBV11-2 and TRBJ2-7, the complete variable domain is EAGVAQSPRYKIIEKRQSVAFWCNPISGHATLYWYQQILGQGPKLLIQFQNNGVVDDSQLPKDRFSAERLKGVDSTLKIQPAKLEDSAVYLCASSLVGTVSYEQYFGPGTRLTVT.

V and J are TRBV27 and TRBJ2-7; 8 bases are a match to TRBD1. V was pared by 5 bases and J by 6 bases, with 6 bases of the junction left unmatched. This CDR3 region has 13 residues. Germline V gene data show CDR1 as MNHEY and CDR2 as SMNVEV (reference sequence). CDR3 in amino acids: CASSMPGGFEQYF. Here the CDR3 DNA reads TGTGCCAGCAGTATGCCAGGGGGCTTCGAGCAGTACTTC.

This clone appeared a few times. The chain recombines TRBV5-1 with TRBJ2-1; TRBD2 agrees at 8 bases. CDR3 length: 15 amino acids. Germline V gene data show CDR1 as SGHRS and CDR2 as YFSETQ. V gave up 9 bases and J gave up 2 bases; unmatched junction bases: 10. The CDR3 loop reads CATRGGRGPYNEQFF. CDR3 sequence (DNA): TGCGCCACCCGGGGGGGCAGGGGACCCTACAATGAGCAGTTCTTC.

The chain is built from TRBV3-1 (or the pseudogene TRBV3-2) and TRBJ2-6, with unresolved D. The V end lost 1 base, the J end lost 2 bases, and 12 bases lay between the germline ends. Germline assignment: CDR1 LGHDT and CDR2 YNNKEL (reference sequence). The CDR3 is made up of 17 amino acids. This CDR3 is CASSQGRLYPGANVLTF. CDR3 sequence (DNA): TGTGCCAGCAGCCAAGGCAGACTTTACCCTGGGGCCAACGTCCTGACTTTC.

The chain employs TRBV7-9 and TRBJ2-2; 8 bases line up with TRBD1. The CDR3 has 14 residues. From germline, CDR1 is SEHNR and CDR2 FQNEAQ (reference sequence). V lost 5 bases and J lost 7; bases outside the gene matches: 6. CDR3 region: CASSGQGLIGELFF. CDR3 nucleotides: TGTGCCAGCAGCGGACAGGGCTTGATCGGGGAGCTGTTTTTT.

The chain combines TRBV11-3 with TRBJ2-5, with 7 bases aligning to TRBD2. The germline V gene encodes CDR1 SGHNT and CDR2 YENEEA. The V segment lost 2 bases and the J segment 5 bases; nucleotides outside the gene matches: 11. This CDR3 comprises 16 residues. The CDR3 loop is CASSLISPAGRETQYF. As DNA, the CDR3 is TGTGCCAGCAGCTTAATCAGCCCAGCGGGAAGGGAGACCCAGTACTTC.

The chain uses TRBV2 and TRBJ1-3; no reliable D call. Germline values: CDR1 SNHLY, CDR2 FYNNEI. The CDR3 totals 13 residues. V lost 7 bases and J lost 4, with 11 bases in between. CDR3 protein: CASIRVTGNTIYF. CDR3 in DNA: TGTGCCAGCATCCGAGTTACCGGAAACACCATATATTTT. Together with reference TRBV2 and TRBJ1-3, the CDR3 gives the full variable domain: EPEVTQTPSHQVTQMGQEVILRCVPISNHLYFYWYRQILGQKVEFLVSFYNNEISEKSEIFDDQFSVERPDGSNFTLKIRSTKLEDSAMYFCASIRVTGNTIYFGEGSWLTVV.

The chain carries TRBV5-1 and TRBJ1-2; 8 bases are a match to TRBD1. The CDR3 has 16 residues. V lost 0 bases to trimming and J lost 3 bases; unmatched junction nucleotides: 7. The germline CDR1 and CDR2 sequences are SGHRS and YFSETQ. The CDR3 DNA follows: TGCGCCAGCAGCTTGGGCGGGACAGGAGTTGACTATGGCTACACCTTC. It specifies CASSLGGTGVDYGYTF.

The V call is TRBV4-2, the J call TRBJ1-2; 7 nucleotides agree with TRBD1. Trimming took 1 base from V and 8 from J; bases not matched to a gene: 10. The CDR3 length is 15 residues. Germline loops: CDR1 LGHNA, CDR2 YNFKEQ. The CDR3 bases are TGTGCCAGCAGCCAAGGTTCACGGGACAGCCGAGGCTACACCTTC. Protein: CASSQGSRDSRGYTF.

The chain has TRBV7-3 and TRBJ1-1; D gene ambiguous. The germline V gene has CDR1 SGHTA and CDR2 FQGTGA. The CDR3 has 15 residues. With 0 bases removed from V and 3 bases from J, the gap between germline ends came to 11 bases. The CDR3 coding sequence is TGTGCCAGCAGCTTAACGGCGGGTGCGGACACTGAAGCTTTCTTT. Translation gives CASSLTAGADTEAFF.

This rearrangement joins TRBV5-1 to TRBJ2-7, with 11 nucleotides matching TRBD2. Trimming at V came to 0 bases and at J to 6 bases, leaving 8 bases not matched to a gene. CDR3 size: 16 residues. Germline lookup yields CDR1 SGHRS and CDR2 YFSETQ. The CDR3: CASSLVAGGPRGEQYF. The CDR3, as DNA: TGCGCCAGCAGCTTGGTAGCGGGAGGGCCCCGGGGCGAGCAGTACTTC.

The rearrangement links TRBV10-1 to TRBJ2-5; D possibly corresponds to TRBD2 (5 bases). Germline CDR1 reads WNHNN; CDR2 reads SYGVQD (reference sequence). The length of the CDR3 is 15 residues. The V gene lost 0 bases and the J gene lost 2 bases, with 10 bases spanning the gap. CDR3 coding DNA: TGCGCCAGCAGTGAGTCCGGAGGAGATCAAGAGACCCAGTACTTC. It is translated as CASSESGGDQETQYF.

The chain is built from TRBV10-1 and TRBJ2-5, with a possible D match to TRBD2 (6 bases). There are 14 residues in the CDR3. Trimming took off 6 bases at V and 0 bases at J, with 11 bases between the two ends. Germline V lookup: CDR1 WNHNN, CDR2 SYGVQD (reference sequence). The CDR3 nucleotides are TGCGCCAGCAGACCCGGGGAGGACCAAGAGACCCAGTACTTC. This gives the protein CASRPGEDQETQYF.

The J gene is TRBJ2-2, the V gene TRBV14; 8 positions agree with TRBD2. V shed 4 bases and J 0 bases; nucleotides not matched to a gene: 4. This CDR3 spans 16 amino acids. Per the germline V gene, CDR1 is SGHDN and CDR2 is FVKESK. The CDR3 region is CASSLLTSANTGELFF. CDR3 nucleotide sequence: TGTGCCAGCAGCCTACTGACTAGCGCGAACACCGGGGAGCTGTTTTTT.

The rearrangement uses TRBV30 and TRBJ1-2, with 9 bases aligning to TRBD1. Trimming cost V 3 bases and J 8 bases; bases outside gene matches: 13. CDR1 GTSNPN and CDR2 SVGIG come from the germline V gene (reference sequence). The CDR3 is 15 amino acids. CDR3 in DNA: TGTGCCTGGAGCCGTTACGGGACAGGGAAAGGCGGCTACACCTTC. It encodes CAWSRYGTGKGGYTF.

This clone was seen a handful of times. Other nucleotide sequences in the sample specify the same CDR3. This sequence joins TRBV5-1 and TRBJ2-1; D gene unclear. Germline CDR1 SGHRS, CDR2 YFSETQ. Trimming left V 2 bases short and J 6 bases short, with 3 bases between. CDR3 length: 11 residues. In DNA form, the CDR3 reads TGCGCCAGCAGCTTACTCAATGAGCAGTTCTTC. Its protein product is CASSLLNEQFF.

The chain links TRBV27 to TRBJ2-3; TRBD1 might be the D (5 bases). V was trimmed by 3 bases and J by 0 bases, leaving 13 bases between them. Germline-derived CDR1 and CDR2 are MNHEY and SMNVEV (reference sequence). CDR3 length equals 16 residues. The CDR3: CASSLRQPSSTDTQYF. As DNA, the CDR3 is TGTGCCAGCAGTTTGAGACAGCCCTCTAGCACAGATACGCAGTATTTT.

This chain uses TRBV7-9 with TRBJ2-2; 15 nucleotides agree with TRBD2. The CDR3 contains 19 residues. Per the germline V gene, CDR1 is SEHNR and CDR2 is FQNEAQ (reference sequence). With V trimmed by 5 bases and J by 6 bases, 13 bases remained unmatched. The CDR3 region is CASSKGLAGGPGIPGELFF. The CDR3 DNA follows: TGTGCCAGCAGCAAAGGACTAGCGGGAGGGCCTGGGATCCCCGGGGAGCTGTTTTTT.

CDR3 region: CASSSTSGSPEQYF. For the CDR3, the DNA is TGTGCCAGCAGTTCTACTAGCGGGAGTCCCGAGCAGTACTTC. This chain links TRBV28 with TRBJ2-7; TRBD2 aligns across 11 bases. CDR1 is MDHEN and CDR2 is SYDVKM in the germline V gene. V was pared by 4 bases and J by 6 bases, with 5 bases of the junction left unmatched. The CDR3 length is 14 residues.

A few counts support this clone. The chain is built from TRBV9 and TRBJ2-1; TRBD2 matches 10 bases. V lost 0 bases and J lost 6; bases outside the gene matches: 6. CDR1 is SGDLS, CDR2 YYNGEE, per germline. The CDR3 is 16 residues long. For the CDR3, the DNA is TGTGCCAGCAGCGTAGATCCTAGCGGGAGTCCCAATGAGCAGTTCTTC. Protein sequence: CASSVDPSGSPNEQFF.

V is TRBV7-2 and J is TRBJ1-2, with 8 bases lining up with TRBD1. The CDR3 sequence is 13 residues long. Germline loops: CDR1 SGHTA, CDR2 FQGNSA. V was pared by 4 bases and J by 8 bases, with 6 bases of the junction left unmatched. The CDR3 sequence: CASSSSRGPGYTF. CDR3 nucleotide sequence: TGTGCCAGCAGCTCATCCAGGGGGCCAGGCTACACCTTC.